These 8 T cell receptor beta chains came from one sample sequenced in a study of beta chain features in type 1 diabetes. Investigators reverse transcribed all isolated RNA, so they sequenced expressed TCRB transcripts. Data came from immunoSEQ multiplex PCR; TCRdb stores just in-frame clones and leaves some out. The sample holds 400,000 to 550,000 clones, around 10% seen once. Sequencing was performed on naive CD4+ T cells from blood. These receptors all come from a woman between 18 and 30 years old in good health.

This clone was seen only a few times. This chain links TRBV20-1 with TRBJ1-4; D ambiguous. There are 11 residues in the CDR3. CDR1 and CDR2 from the germline V gene are DFQATT and SNEGSKA (reference sequence). Deletions cut 1 base from V and 5 bases from J, with 2 bases between. CDR3 residues: CSARVNEKLFF. The CDR3, as DNA: TGCAGTGCTAGAGTCAATGAAAAACTGTTTTTT.

The gene calls are TRBV7-6 and TRBJ2-7, with D maybe TRBD1 (5 bases). The V and J ends lost 0 bases and 5 bases respectively, with 14 bases between them. CDR3 length equals 15 residues. Germline V gene data show CDR1 as SGHVS and CDR2 as FNYEAQ. CDR3 in amino acids: CASSLAPAGSDEQYV. Here the CDR3 DNA reads TGTGCCAGCAGCTTAGCGCCGGCAGGGTCGGACGAGCAGTACGTC.

This clone has more than one count but fewer than ten. The chain has TRBV30 and TRBJ1-3; 7 nucleotides align to TRBD1. CDR1 and CDR2 (germline): GTSNPN, SVGIG (reference sequence). V lost 3 bases to trimming and J lost 1 base; unmatched junction nucleotides: 3. This CDR3 is 14 amino acids long. CDR3: CAWRVTGSGNTIYF. CDR3 DNA sequence: TGTGCCTGGAGGGTGACAGGGTCTGGAAACACCATATATTTT.

This clone was detected a few times. The chain uses TRBV5-1 and TRBJ2-1; D is tentatively TRBD1 or TRBD2 (5 bases each). The germline V gene encodes CDR1 SGHRS and CDR2 YFSETQ. This CDR3 region has 15 residues. V lost 4 bases, J lost 0 bases, and 11 bases lay in between. The CDR3 sequence: CASSGDGGSYNEQFF. As DNA, the CDR3 is TGCGCCAGCAGCGGTGATGGGGGCTCCTACAATGAGCAGTTCTTC. Variable domain in full (rest from reference TRBV5-1 and TRBJ2-1): KAGVTQTPRYLIKTRGQQVTLSCSPISGHRSVSWYQQTPGQGLQFLFEYFSETQRNKGNFPGRFSGRQFSNSRSEMNVSTLELGDSALYLCASSGDGGSYNEQFFGPGTRLTVL.

This clone was seen a few times. The chain couples TRBV5-4 to TRBJ2-3; 12 nucleotides match TRBD2. The germline CDR1 and CDR2 sequences are SGHNT and YYREEE (reference sequence). This CDR3 is 15 amino acids long. V lost 3 bases to trimming and J lost 4 bases; unmatched junction nucleotides: 3. CDR3 in DNA: TGTGCCAGCAGCTCACTAGCGGGGGGCCCAGATACGCAGTATTTT. Protein product: CASSSLAGGPDTQYF.

The table lists this clone with a few counts. Written as DNA, the CDR3 is TGCGCCAGCAGTTCGATCAGCATGAACACTGAAGCTTTCTTT. Its protein is CASSSISMNTEAFF. The rearrangement joins TRBV5-1 to TRBJ1-1; no definite D call. The CDR3 is 14 residues long. The V end was cut by 5 bases, the J end by 0 bases, with 11 bases between. CDR1 SGHRS and CDR2 YFSETQ come from the germline V gene.

This clone was seen only a few times. The chain uses TRBV9 and TRBJ2-3, with D possibly TRBD1 on 5 matching bases. Trimming cost V 8 bases and J 0 bases, with 7 bases left between them. The germline V gene encodes CDR1 SGDLS and CDR2 YYNGEE. There are 12 residues in the CDR3. CDR3 in amino acids: CASQGSTDTQYF. The CDR3 DNA is TGTGCCAGTCAGGGAAGCACAGATACGCAGTATTTT.

This clone was seen more than once but under ten times. The chain joins TRBV11-3 to TRBJ2-1; D remains ambiguous. The CDR3 sequence is 13 residues long. Trimming stripped 0 bases from V and 10 bases from J, with 10 bases between. The germline CDR1 and CDR2 sequences are SGHNT and YENEEA. In nucleotides, the CDR3 is TGTGCCAGCAGCTTAGATAGAGATCGGGAGCAGTTCTTC. Amino acid sequence: CASSLDRDREQFF.